The present T cell receptor (beta chain) was sequenced within a study of blood T cell repertoires in COVID-19. Study-wide background: Collection of acute and convalescent COVID-19 samples took place in the United States, Italy and Spain. PBMCs, B-cell-depleted T cells, or T cells were the source of the cDNA or gDNA that made up the material.

Original data processing: For nucleated cells, counts were estimated from reference gene primer amplification. Sequencing was performed with immunoSEQ multiplex PCR; in TCRdb, only in-frame clones are kept and a portion is missing. V and J calls and clone size are copied from that table; D and trimming were computed from the DNA. The sample carries some 270,000 clones, roughly 90% recorded once. Followed over time, Seattle patients had been enrolled while infection was active. V was trimmed by 4 bases and J by 7 bases, leaving 17 bases between them. CDR1 and CDR2 from the germline V gene are SGHTA and FQGNSA. The CDR3 sequence is 15 residues long.

Specimen: peripheral blood. This receptor was taken from a woman aged 60-75 years with COVID-19, enrolled during active disease. The chain couples TRBV7-2 to TRBJ1-5, with D maybe TRBD1 (5 bases). This CDR3 is CASSSGGMYSQPQHF. CDR3 nucleotides: TGTGCCAGCAGCTCTGGGGGGATGTATAGCCAGCCCCAGCATTTT.